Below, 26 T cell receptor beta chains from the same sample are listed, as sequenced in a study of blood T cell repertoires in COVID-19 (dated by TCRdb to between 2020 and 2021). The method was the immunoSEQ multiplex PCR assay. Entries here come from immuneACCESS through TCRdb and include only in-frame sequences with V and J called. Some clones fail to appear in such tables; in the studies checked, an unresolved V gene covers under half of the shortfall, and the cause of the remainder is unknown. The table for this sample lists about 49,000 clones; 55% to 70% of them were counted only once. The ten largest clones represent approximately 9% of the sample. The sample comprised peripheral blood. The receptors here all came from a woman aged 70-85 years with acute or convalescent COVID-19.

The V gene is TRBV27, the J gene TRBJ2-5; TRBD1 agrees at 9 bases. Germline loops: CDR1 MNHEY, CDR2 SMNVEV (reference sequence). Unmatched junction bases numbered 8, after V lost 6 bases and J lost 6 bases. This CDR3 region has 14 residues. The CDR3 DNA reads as TGTGCCAGCAGACCCCAGGACAGGGGAAAGACCCAGTACTTC. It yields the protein CASRPQDRGKTQYF.

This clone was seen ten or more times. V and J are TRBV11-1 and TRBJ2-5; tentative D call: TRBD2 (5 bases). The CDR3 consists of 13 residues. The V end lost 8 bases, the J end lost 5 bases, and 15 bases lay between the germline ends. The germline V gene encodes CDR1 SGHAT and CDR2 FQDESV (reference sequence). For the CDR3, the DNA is TGTGCCAGCGCTTCCCAACCGGGGGAGACCCAGTACTTC. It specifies CASASQPGETQYF.

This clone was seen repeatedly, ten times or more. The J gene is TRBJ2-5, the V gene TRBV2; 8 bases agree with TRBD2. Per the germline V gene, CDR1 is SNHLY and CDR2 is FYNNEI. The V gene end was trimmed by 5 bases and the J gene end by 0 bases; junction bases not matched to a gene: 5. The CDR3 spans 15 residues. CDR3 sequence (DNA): TGTGCCAGCAGTAGGACGGGAGGGTACCAAGAGACCCAGTACTTC. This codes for CASSRTGGYQETQYF.

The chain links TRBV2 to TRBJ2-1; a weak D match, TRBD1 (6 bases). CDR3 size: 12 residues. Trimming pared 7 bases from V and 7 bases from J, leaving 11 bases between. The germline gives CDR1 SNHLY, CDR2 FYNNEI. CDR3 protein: CASNREWNEQFF. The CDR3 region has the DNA TGTGCCAGCAACAGGGAATGGAATGAGCAGTTCTTC. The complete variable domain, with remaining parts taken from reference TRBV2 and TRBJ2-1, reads EPEVTQTPSHQVTQMGQEVILRCVPISNHLYFYWYRQILGQKVEFLVSFYNNEISEKSEIFDDQFSVERPDGSNFTLKIRSTKLEDSAMYFCASNREWNEQFFGPGTRLTVL.

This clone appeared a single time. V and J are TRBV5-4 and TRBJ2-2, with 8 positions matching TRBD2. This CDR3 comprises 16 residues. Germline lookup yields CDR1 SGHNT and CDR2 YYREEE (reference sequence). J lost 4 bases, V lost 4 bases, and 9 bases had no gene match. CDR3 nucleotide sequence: TGTGCCAGCAGCCTACCCGGGGGGGCCGCCACCGGGGAGCTGTTTTTT. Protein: CASSLPGGAATGELFF.

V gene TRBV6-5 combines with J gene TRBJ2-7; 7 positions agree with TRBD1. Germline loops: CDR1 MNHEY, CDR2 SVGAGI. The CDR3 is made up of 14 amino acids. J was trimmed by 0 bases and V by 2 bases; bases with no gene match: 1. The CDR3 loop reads CASSYPGGSYEQYF. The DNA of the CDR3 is TGTGCCAGCAGTTACCCAGGGGGCTCCTACGAGCAGTACTTC.

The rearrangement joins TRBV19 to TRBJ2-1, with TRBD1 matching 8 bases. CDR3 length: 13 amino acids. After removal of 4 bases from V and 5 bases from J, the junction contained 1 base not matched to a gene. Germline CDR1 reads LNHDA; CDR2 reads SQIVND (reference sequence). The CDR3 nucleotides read TGTGCCAGTAGTAGGGACAGGAACAATGAGCAGTTCTTC. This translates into CASSRDRNNEQFF.

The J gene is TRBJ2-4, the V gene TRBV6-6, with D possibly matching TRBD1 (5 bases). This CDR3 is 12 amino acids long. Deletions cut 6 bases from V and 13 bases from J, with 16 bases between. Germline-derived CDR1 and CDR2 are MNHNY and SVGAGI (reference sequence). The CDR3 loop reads CASSPGQKVQYF. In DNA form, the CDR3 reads TGTGCCAGCAGCCCCGGACAAAAGGTCCAGTACTTC.

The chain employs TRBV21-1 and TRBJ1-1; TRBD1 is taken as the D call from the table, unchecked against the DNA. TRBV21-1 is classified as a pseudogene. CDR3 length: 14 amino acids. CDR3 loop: CASSTRDKVTEAFF. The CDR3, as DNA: TGTGCCAGCAGCACCCGGGACAAGGTCACTGAAGCTTTCTTT.

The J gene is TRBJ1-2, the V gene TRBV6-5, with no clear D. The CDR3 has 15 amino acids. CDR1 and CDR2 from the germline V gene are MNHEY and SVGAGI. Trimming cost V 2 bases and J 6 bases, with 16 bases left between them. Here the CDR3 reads CASSYQQVTRNGYTF. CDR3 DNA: TGTGCCAGCAGTTACCAGCAGGTGACGCGAAATGGCTACACCTTC.

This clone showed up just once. CDR3 bases: TGTGCCAGCTCAACGCAGACAGCTAACTATGGCTACACCTTC. As protein: CASSTQTANYGYTF. This chain connects TRBV18 to TRBJ1-2; D might be TRBD1 (5 bases). V shed 5 bases and J shed 0 bases, with 10 bases lying between them. CDR1 and CDR2 from the germline V gene are KGHSH and LQKENI. The CDR3 is made up of 14 amino acids. Complete variable domain (other parts from reference TRBV18 and TRBJ1-2): NAGVMQNPRHLVRRRGQEARLRCSPMKGHSHVYWYRQLPEEGLKFMVYLQKENIIDESGMPKERFSAEFPKEGPSILRIQQVVRGDSAAYFCASSTQTANYGYTFGSGTRLTVV.

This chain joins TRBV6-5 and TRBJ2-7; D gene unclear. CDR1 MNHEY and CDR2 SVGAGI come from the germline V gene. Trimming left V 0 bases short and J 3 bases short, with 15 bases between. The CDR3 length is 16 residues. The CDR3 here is CASSYSSLTGFYEQYF. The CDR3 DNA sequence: TGTGCCAGCAGTTACTCGAGCCTTACCGGTTTCTACGAGCAGTACTTC.

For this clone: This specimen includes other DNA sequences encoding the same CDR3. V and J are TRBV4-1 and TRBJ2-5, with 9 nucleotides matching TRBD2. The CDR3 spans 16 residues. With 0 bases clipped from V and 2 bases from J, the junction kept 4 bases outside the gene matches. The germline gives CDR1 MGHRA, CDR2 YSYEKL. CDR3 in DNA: TGCGCCAGCAGCCAAGATCGCCTAGCGGGGCAAGAGACCCAGTACTTC. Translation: CASSQDRLAGQETQYF.

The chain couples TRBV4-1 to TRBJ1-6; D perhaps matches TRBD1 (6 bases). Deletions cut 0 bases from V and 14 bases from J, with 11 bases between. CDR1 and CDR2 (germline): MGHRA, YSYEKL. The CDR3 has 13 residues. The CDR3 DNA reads TGCGCCAGCAGCCAAGATACCAGGGACACCCTCCACTTT. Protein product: CASSQDTRDTLHF.

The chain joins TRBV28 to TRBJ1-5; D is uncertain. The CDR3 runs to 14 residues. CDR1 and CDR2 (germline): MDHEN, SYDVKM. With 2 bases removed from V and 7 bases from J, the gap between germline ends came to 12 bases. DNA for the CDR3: TGTGCCAGCAGTTTACCGGGAGAAGTGCAGCCCCAGCATTTT. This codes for CASSLPGEVQPQHF.

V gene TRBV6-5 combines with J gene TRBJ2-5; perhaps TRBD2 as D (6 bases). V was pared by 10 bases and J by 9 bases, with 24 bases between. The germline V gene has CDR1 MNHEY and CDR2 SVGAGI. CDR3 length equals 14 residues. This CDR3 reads CATARGLLGGPQYF. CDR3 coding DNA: TGTGCCACCGCCAGAGGACTTCTTGGAGGGCCCCAGTACTTC.

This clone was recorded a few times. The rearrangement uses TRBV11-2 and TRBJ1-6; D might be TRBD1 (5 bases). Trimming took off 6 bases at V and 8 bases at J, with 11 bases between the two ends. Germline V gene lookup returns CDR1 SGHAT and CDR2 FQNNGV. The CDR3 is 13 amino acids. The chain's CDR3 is CASRGGHDSPLHF. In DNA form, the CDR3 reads TGTGCCAGCAGGGGCGGACACGATTCACCCCTCCACTTT.

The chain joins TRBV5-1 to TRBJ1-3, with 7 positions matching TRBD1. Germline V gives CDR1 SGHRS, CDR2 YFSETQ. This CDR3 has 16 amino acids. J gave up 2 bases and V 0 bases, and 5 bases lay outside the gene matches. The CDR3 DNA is TGCGCCAGCAGCTTGGCCGTAGGACAGGCTGGAAACACCATATATTTT. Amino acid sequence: CASSLAVGQAGNTIYF.

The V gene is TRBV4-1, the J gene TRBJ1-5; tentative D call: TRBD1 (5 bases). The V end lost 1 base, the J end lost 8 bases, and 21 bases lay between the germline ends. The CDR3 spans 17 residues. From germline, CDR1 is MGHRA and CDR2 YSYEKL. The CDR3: CASSQGPSQDPREPQHF. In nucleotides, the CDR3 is TGCGCCAGCAGCCAAGGGCCATCGCAGGACCCCAGGGAGCCCCAGCATTTT.

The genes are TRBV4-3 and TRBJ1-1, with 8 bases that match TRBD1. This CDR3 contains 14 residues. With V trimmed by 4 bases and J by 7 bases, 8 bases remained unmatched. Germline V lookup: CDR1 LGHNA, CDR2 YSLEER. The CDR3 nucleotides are TGCGCCAGCAGCCCGACAGGGGTCGATGGTGAAGCTTTCTTT. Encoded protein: CASSPTGVDGEAFF.

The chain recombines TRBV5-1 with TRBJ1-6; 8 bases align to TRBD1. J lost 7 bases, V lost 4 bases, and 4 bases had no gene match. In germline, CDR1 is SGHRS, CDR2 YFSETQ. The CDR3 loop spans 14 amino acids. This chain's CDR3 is CASSQTGVNSPLHF. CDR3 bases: TGCGCCAGCAGCCAGACAGGGGTCAATTCACCCCTCCACTTT. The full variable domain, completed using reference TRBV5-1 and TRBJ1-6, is KAGVTQTPRYLIKTRGQQVTLSCSPISGHRSVSWYQQTPGQGLQFLFEYFSETQRNKGNFPGRFSGRQFSNSRSEMNVSTLELGDSALYLCASSQTGVNSPLHFGNGTRLTVT.

The chain's CDR3 is CASSEVGEGDTEAFF. The CDR3 nucleotides are TGTGCCAGCAGTGAAGTAGGGGAGGGAGACACTGAAGCTTTCTTT. J is TRBJ1-1 and V is TRBV6-1, with D tentatively TRBD1 (5 bases). Per germline, CDR1 MNHNS and CDR2 SASEGT. This CDR3 comprises 15 residues. Deletions cut 1 base from V and 3 bases from J, with 12 bases between.

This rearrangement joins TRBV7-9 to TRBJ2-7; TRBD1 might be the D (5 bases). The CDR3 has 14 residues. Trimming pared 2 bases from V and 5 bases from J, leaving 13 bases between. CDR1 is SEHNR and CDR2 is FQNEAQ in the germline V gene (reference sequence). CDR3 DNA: TGTGCCAGCAGCTTATCGACAGAATTGAACGAGCAGTACTTC. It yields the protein CASSLSTELNEQYF.

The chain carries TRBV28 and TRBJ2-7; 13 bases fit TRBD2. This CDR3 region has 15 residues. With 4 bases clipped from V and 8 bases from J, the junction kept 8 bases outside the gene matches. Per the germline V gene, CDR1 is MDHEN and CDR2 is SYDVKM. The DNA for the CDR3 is TGTGCCAGCAGTTCTCAGACTAGCGGGGGGTTCCAGCAGTACTTC. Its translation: CASSSQTSGGFQQYF. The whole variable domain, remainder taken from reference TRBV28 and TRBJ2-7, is DVKVTQSSRYLVKRTGEKVFLECVQDMDHENMFWYRQDPGLGLRLIYFSYDVKMKEKGDIPEGYSVSREKKERFSLILESASTNQTSMYLCASSSQTSGGFQQYFGPGTRLTVT.

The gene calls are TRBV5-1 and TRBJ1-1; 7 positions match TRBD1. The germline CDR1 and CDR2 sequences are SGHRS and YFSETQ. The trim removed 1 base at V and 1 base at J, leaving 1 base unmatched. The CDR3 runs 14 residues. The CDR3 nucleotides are TGCGCCAGCAGCTTGACAGGGGCGAACACTGAAGCTTTCTTT. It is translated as CASSLTGANTEAFF.

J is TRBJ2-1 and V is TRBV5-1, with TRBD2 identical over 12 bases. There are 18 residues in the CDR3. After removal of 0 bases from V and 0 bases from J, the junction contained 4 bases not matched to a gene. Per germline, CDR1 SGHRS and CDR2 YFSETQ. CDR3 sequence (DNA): TGCGCCAGCAGCTTGGAACTAGCGGGGGGAAGCTCCTACAATGAGCAGTTCTTC. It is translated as CASSLELAGGSSYNEQFF.